This record concerns one T cell receptor beta chain sequence. The antigen is not known. The sample is drawn from a study of cytomegalovirus exposure and HLA in healthy donors. Those who donated were healthy bone marrow donors. Whole-study findings and limits: Earlier analysis found most TCR beta V segments productive about 87% or about 30% of the time. A later analysis linked a missense variant in DCLRE1C to the trimming of TCR beta V and J genes. The authors enumerated 164 TCR beta chains as linked to cytomegalovirus.

The V gene lost 2 bases and the J gene lost 4 bases, with 8 bases spanning the gap. This CDR3 contains 13 residues. From germline, CDR1 is ENHRY and CDR2 SYGVKD. 60 Vbeta and 13 Jbeta primers were used in PCR. Assay: immunoSEQ multiplex PCR; the TCRdb copy retains only in-frame clones and omits some. This repertoire includes roughly 190,000 clones. The sequence was collected from a woman between 18 and 30 years old in good health and CMV-seropositive. The rearrangement links TRBV10-3 to TRBJ1-2, with D possibly being TRBD1 (6 bases). The specimen sequenced was PBMCs. The CDR3: CAISEGQLYGYTF. DNA of the CDR3: TGTGCCATCAGTGAGGGACAGCTCTATGGCTACACCTTC.